The next 9 T cell receptor beta chains were all read from a single sample in a study of cytomegalovirus exposure and HLA in healthy donors. The study ran its PCR with 60 Vbeta and 13 Jbeta primers. Data came from immunoSEQ multiplex PCR; TCRdb stores just in-frame clones and leaves some out. This sample has 150,000 to 200,000 clones, with around three quarters found just once. Specimen: PBMCs. The receptors were gathered from a man aged 30 to 45 in good health and CMV-seronegative.

V is TRBV2 and J is TRBJ1-4, with D possibly being TRBD1 (5 bases). The V end was cut by 4 bases, the J end by 4 bases, with 16 bases between. Germline assignment: CDR1 SNHLY and CDR2 FYNNEI. The CDR3 is 16 residues long. The CDR3 DNA sequence: TGTGCCAGCAGTGTTCGCCAGGGCGGGAGTAATGAAAAACTGTTTTTT. This translates into CASSVRQGGSNEKLFF.

The chain recombines TRBV20-1 with TRBJ2-3, with a tentative D call TRBD1 (7 bases). V shed 3 bases and J shed 14 bases, with 15 bases lying between them. The CDR3 runs to 11 residues. Germline assignment: CDR1 DFQATT and CDR2 SNEGSKA (reference sequence). Here the CDR3 reads CSARGGGGWYF. CDR3 sequence (DNA): TGCAGTGCTAGGGGAGGAGGGGGCTGGTATTTT.

V gene TRBV6-5 combines with J gene TRBJ2-1; D is ambiguous. V lost 6 bases to trimming and J lost 0 bases, with 12 bases between them. The CDR3 runs to 15 residues. In germline, CDR1 is MNHEY, CDR2 SVGAGI. CDR3 in DNA: TGTGCCAGCAGGCTGACTTCATACTCCTACAATGAGCAGTTCTTC. This encodes CASRLTSYSYNEQFF.

This chain joins TRBV9 and TRBJ2-7, with TRBD1 matching 10 bases. Trimming took 0 bases from V and 3 from J; bases not matched to a gene: 3. CDR3 size: 15 residues. Germline values: CDR1 SGDLS, CDR2 YYNGEE. This CDR3 reads CASSVEGTGDYEQYF. CDR3 DNA sequence: TGTGCCAGCAGCGTAGAAGGGACAGGGGACTACGAGCAGTACTTC.

This clone has just one count. The chain is built from TRBV19 and TRBJ2-2; 7 bases map to TRBD2. The V segment lost 0 bases and the J segment 5 bases; nucleotides outside the gene matches: 0. This CDR3 region has 14 residues. CDR1 is LNHDA and CDR2 is SQIVND in the germline V gene (reference sequence). CDR3 amino acids: CASSIDSGTGELFF. Written as DNA, the CDR3 is TGTGCCAGTAGTATAGATAGCGGGACCGGGGAGCTGTTTTTT. The full variable domain, with the rest looked up from reference TRBV19 and TRBJ2-2, is DGGITQSPKYLFRKEGQNVTLSCEQNLNHDAMYWYRQDPGQGLRLIYYSQIVNDFQKGDIAEGYSVSREKKESFPLTVTSAQKNPTAFYLCASSIDSGTGELFFGEGSRLTVL.

This CDR3 is CASSPDRNVYSNQPQHF. The CDR3 DNA reads TGTGCCAGCAGCCCGGACAGAAATGTTTATAGCAATCAGCCCCAGCATTTT. This sequence joins TRBV2 and TRBJ1-5; D may be TRBD1 (6 bases). Trimming stripped 6 bases from V and 0 bases from J, with 18 bases between. Per germline, CDR1 SNHLY and CDR2 FYNNEI. This CDR3 region has 17 residues.

The genes are TRBV25-1 and TRBJ2-3; 12 bases line up with TRBD2. The V and J ends lost 7 bases and 2 bases, in that order; junction bases with no gene match: 13. The CDR3 spans 18 residues. Germline CDR1 is MGHDK and CDR2 is SYGVNS. For the CDR3, the DNA is TGTGCCAGCAATCGGGCAGCTTCTAGCGGGAGGGCCACAGATACGCAGTATTTT. This encodes CASNRAASSGRATDTQYF.

The table lists this clone with a few counts. The CDR3: CATTGAGANTGELFF. CDR3 DNA sequence: TGTGCCACAACAGGGGCCGGAGCGAACACCGGGGAGCTGTTTTTT. The V gene is TRBV5-6, the J gene TRBJ2-2; TRBD1 matches 7 bases. The V segment lost 9 bases and the J segment 0 bases; nucleotides outside the gene matches: 8. Germline V gives CDR1 SGHDT, CDR2 YYEEEE. This CDR3 spans 15 amino acids.

CDR3 nucleotide sequence: TGTGCCAGCAGACGGACAGGGGACTCTGGAAACACCATATATTTT. Translation: CASRRTGDSGNTIYF. V and J are TRBV27 and TRBJ1-3, with 9 nucleotides matching TRBD1. Germline trimming cut 6 bases from V and 0 bases from J; bases unmatched to any gene: 3. CDR3 length: 15 amino acids. Per germline, CDR1 MNHEY and CDR2 SMNVEV (reference sequence).